The present TCR beta chain was sequenced within a study of cytotoxic CD8 clonotypes in ibrutinib-treated CLL. Study-level background: Enrolment comprised approximately 10 relapsed/refractory and approximately 16 treatment-naive patients; some 18 were IGHV unmutated. Study-level results: Elevated clonality accompanied ibrutinib response, with a return toward baseline values at progression.

This clone was counted many times. The antigen is unknown. This CDR3 has 15 residues. Trimming pared 5 bases from V and 6 bases from J, leaving 19 bases between. The germline CDR1 and CDR2 sequences are LNHDA and SQIVND (reference sequence). Sequenced by immunoSEQ multiplex PCR; TCRdb stores in-frame clones only, minus some. The sample contains approximately 97,000 clones, around 77% of which appear only once. The chain has TRBV19 and TRBJ1-2, with D possibly TRBD1 on 5 matching bases. This specimen was PBMCs, taken after 24 months of ibrutinib treatment. The TCR comes from a human donor with chronic lymphocytic leukemia. CDR3 nucleotide sequence: TGTGCCAGTAGTGCCCGAGGGAGGGAACAGGATGGCTACACCTTC. It yields the protein CASSARGREQDGYTF.